This TCR beta chain was captured by sequencing in a study of blood T cells in healthy people across ages (dated by TCRdb to between 2014 and 2017). Turning to the overall study: In model experiments, roughly one uniquely barcoded TCR beta cDNA molecule per two T cells was captured by template switching. To track age-related changes in TCR beta repertoire diversity, the study relied on deep sequencing normalized with unique cDNA molecular identifiers. Donors were grouped into four age groups: young (average about 15 years), middle-aged (about 40), aged (62) and long-lived (about 90). Using the same blood draw, the study looked at two additional independent replicas of 1 million unique cDNA reads for two donors, one aged 18 to 30 and the other aged 80 or older.

Worth noting for this clonotype: This receptor's antigen is unknown. Within one base of it there is no much larger clone, and no base qualities were kept.

The donors were 40 or so Caucasian individuals from Russia, aged roughly 6 to 90 years, who were systemically healthy. Roughly 10 milliliters of peripheral blood were drawn from each donor into EDTA-treated Vacutainer tubes. Ficoll-Paque density-gradient centrifugation was used to isolate PBMCs, with at least 6.5 million per sample. Trizol reagent was used to extract total RNA from the PBMCs, yielding at least 6 micrograms per sample. The percentages of naive CD45RAhigh/CD27high T cells were determined by flow cytometry on a PBMC aliquot from every donor. The method was 5' RACE. TCRdb shows the sequencer as Illumina HiSeq 2500. A second about 7 to 12 cycle PCR used a sample-barcoded 5' primer and a J-beta primer mix. Each TCR beta cDNA molecule received a unique molecular identifier from a template-switch 5' adaptor carrying 12 random nucleotides. At least 3 million CDR3-containing paired-end reads were obtained from each sample. First-strand cDNA synthesis was performed from all RNA using the Mint cDNA synthesis kit, with priming by a TRBC-specific oligonucleotide. Following uracil-DNA glycosylase treatment, a first 18-cycle PCR with universal primers M1SS and BC2_uni_R was performed on all cDNA. The paper's processing steps were these. Normalization of each sample was performed by random selection of 1 million high-quality reads, each carrying a distinct molecular identifier. Instead of being binned into consensus sequences, reads with shared molecular identifiers were discarded. MiTCR, run with a Q25 quality threshold and the strictest error-elimination algorithm, handled CDR3 identification, clonotype clustering and error correction. A nonparametric unseen species model with Euler transformation was used to estimate lower-bound total TCR beta diversity. TCRdb passed the public sequencing reads through fastp at Q25 and MiXCR, retaining productive beta sequences. Rows are combined by CDR3 protein, so each entry shows the most common genes and DNA. TCRdb's processing, not the authors' own work, is the source of the V and J calls. Within this sample are fewer than 1,200,000 distinct CDR3 sequences, with under 30% of them counted one time only. The top ten clones comprise about 0.72% of the sample.

General findings and caveats noted by the study authors: Total diversity estimates from one million sequenced T cells were considered lower bounds and underestimates. The CMV infection status of donors was not known, potentially confounding age-related changes in expanded clonotypes. Since profiling was done on bulk unsorted PBMCs, naive and antigen-experienced compartments could not be conclusively compared. Observed TCR beta diversity per million T cells fell roughly linearly with age, and a significant reduction was already apparent by age around 40. Compared with the aged group, the long-lived group had more naive CD4+ T cells, fewer expanded clones and increased TCR diversity, a pattern suggesting age selection. Observed TCR beta diversity correlated strongly with the percentage of naive T cells measured by flow cytometry.

The sample was also reused in another study, on T cells of mothers and their children. Drawing on the second study: The donors were nine systemically healthy Caucasian individuals, made up of three mothers and their six children. cDNA synthesis used all of the extracted RNA, with about 1.5 ug of RNA in each 15 ul reaction. In the second PCR, the M1S primer added sample barcodes and 2-4 random nucleotides. Each mother yielded over 8.5 million TCR beta CDR3 reads and each child 2.5 million to 3 million reads. In both related and unrelated pairs, thymic selection shapes the output of TCR recombination in a similar way, with inherited differences having only a minor effect. Normalized repertoire overlap in related mother-child pairs was always slightly higher than in unrelated mother-child pairs, but the difference was never significant. No persistent microchimeric T cell clones were found, with a detection sensitivity of 85 to 100 clones per million clonotypes. Deep NGS was used in the study to compare the TCR beta repertoires of mothers and children and to look for features that separate related mother-child pairs from unrelated individuals. Mothers averaged approximately 41 +/- 4 years of age and children averaged about 10 +/- 4 years. After adapter ligation with NEBNext reagents, the libraries were sequenced on Illumina HiSeq 2000 with 100+100 nt paired-end reads. To prevent cross-contamination, the mother and child libraries were prepared one month apart and sequenced in separate runs. Between roughly 450,000 and 2,000,000 distinct TCR beta clonotypes were identified per donor. Naive TCR beta clonotypes were estimated from low-frequency clonotypes matched to each donor's FACS-determined naive share, without sorting.

The clonotype originates from a girl aged 2 to 9 in good health. The sample comprised blood.

For the CDR3, the sequence is CSASFEGKTYGYTF. Here is the DNA: TGCAGTGCTAGTTTCGAAGGGAAGACCTATGGCTACACCTTC. The chain joins TRBV20-1 to TRBJ1-2, with the identity of the D gene unclear. At the junction V is shortened by 3 bases and J by 4 bases, with 15 bases in between. CDR3 length: 14 amino acids, cysteine to phenylalanine. Only the CDR3 region is kept as DNA, spanning 42 bases read in frame from base 1. CDR1 and CDR2 (DFQATT, SNEGSKA) derive from the germline V gene (reference sequence).